A selection of T cell receptor beta chains follows, all from one sample in a study of control samples from healthy donors and cancer patients. TCRdb keeps only in-frame clones here, not all; method: immunoSEQ multiplex PCR. The sample contains 65,000 to 90,000 clones, around 87% of which appear only once. The sequenced material came from blood. Receptor source: a man aged 45-65 years in good health. The CDR3 runs from the conserved cysteine through the conserved F or W. A D gene is named only where the DNA matches it firmly. Part of the rows lack a size; the others show once, few, many or a class for expanded clones.

d_call	v_call	clone_size	j_call	cdr3_aa	cdr3_nt
.	TRBV10-3	.	TRBJ2-1	CAISEGGANEQFF	TGTGCCATCAGTGAAGGCGGGGCCAATGAGCAGTTCTTC
TRBD2	TRBV2	.	TRBJ2-3	CAGTSGIDTQYF	TGTGCCGGGACTAGCGGGATTGATACGCAGTATTTT
.	TRBV19	few	TRBJ1-4	CASSLPTEKLFF	TGTGCCAGTAGTCTCCCCACAGAAAAACTGTTTTTT
.	TRBV7-2	once	TRBJ2-1	CASTRRRDSLEQFF	TGTGCCAGCACCCGCCGCCGGGACTCCCTAGAGCAGTTCTTC
.	TRBV5-1	.	TRBJ2-5	CASSLGTSWGQETQYF	TGCGCCAGCAGCTTGGGAACTAGCTGGGGCCAAGAGACCCAGTACTTC
.	TRBV10-3	.	TRBJ2-7	CAISEMETEQYF	TGTGCCATCAGTGAGATGGAAACAGAGCAGTACTTC
.	TRBV4-1	.	TRBJ2-1	CASSLAEGLYNEQFF	TGCGCCAGCAGCCTAGCAGAGGGGCTATACAATGAGCAGTTCTTC
.	TRBV5-1	.	TRBJ2-1	CASSPWTPNNEQFF	TGCGCCAGCAGCCCCTGGACACCCAACAATGAGCAGTTCTTC
.	TRBV3-1/TRBV3-2	.	TRBJ1-2	CASSQDYGVTGGYTF	TGTGCCAGCAGCCAAGATTACGGGGTAACGGGGGGCTACACCTTC
.	TRBV6-5	.	TRBJ1-5	CASSGQYGQPQHF	TGTGCCAGCAGCGGACAGTATGGACAGCCCCAGCATTTT
TRBD2	TRBV7-2	.	TRBJ2-7	CASSLEAGLYEQYF	TGTGCCAGCAGCTTAGAAGCGGGGTTATACGAGCAGTACTTC
.	TRBV12-3/TRBV12-4	.	TRBJ2-5	CASSLDIQTQYF	TGTGCCAGCAGTTTAGATATCCAGACCCAGTACTTC
.	TRBV10-3	.	TRBJ1-4	CAISESSQANEKLFF	TGTGCCATCAGTGAGTCGAGTCAGGCTAATGAAAAACTGTTTTTT
.	TRBV4-3	.	TRBJ1-2	CASSQVWYGTGYGYTF	TGCGCCAGCAGCCAAGTCTGGTACGGGACGGGCTATGGCTACACCTTC
TRBD1	TRBV18	.	TRBJ2-6	CASSPGTGASSGANVLTF	TGTGCCAGCTCACCCGGGACAGGGGCGTCATCTGGGGCCAACGTCCTGACTTTC
TRBD2	TRBV7-9	.	TRBJ2-2	CASSWLAGEAGELFF	TGTGCCAGCAGCTGGCTAGCGGGAGAAGCCGGGGAGCTGTTTTTT
.	TRBV7-2	.	TRBJ1-5	CASSLAHSQPQHF	TGTGCCAGCAGCTTAGCTCACAGTCAGCCCCAGCATTTT
TRBD2	TRBV5-4	.	TRBJ2-3	CASSLVQRGGTDTQYF	TGTGCCAGCAGCTTGGTCCAACGGGGGGGCACAGATACGCAGTATTTT
TRBD2	TRBV2	.	TRBJ2-7	CAVGGSEGQYF	TGTGCCGTCGGGGGGTCTGAGGGGCAGTACTTC
.	TRBV21-1	.	TRBJ1-4	CASSPGGGPTNEKLFF	TGTGCCAGCAGCCCCGGTGGGGGGCCCACAAATGAAAAACTGTTTTTT
TRBD1	TRBV28	.	TRBJ1-2	CASSPPPGQGNYGYTF	TGTGCCAGCAGTCCGCCCCCGGGACAGGGAAACTATGGCTACACCTTC
.	TRBV10-3	.	TRBJ1-2	CAITRTEGPYGYTF	TGTGCCATCACCCGGACAGAAGGTCCCTATGGCTACACCTTC